Listed below are T cell receptor beta chains from one sample, sequenced in a study of vaccination effects on CD4 cells after COVID-19. Their antigen targets remain unknown. Using immunoSEQ multiplex PCR, the repertoire was profiled, and TCRdb retains in-frame clones only, with some absent. Among 65,000 to 90,000 clones listed, about four fifths were seen once. The sequenced sample was CD4+ T cells from PBMCs cultured with SARS-CoV-2 spike peptides, obtained before COVID-19 vaccination. The receptors originated from a human donor who received a COVID-19 vaccine. Both conserved end residues are part of each CDR3. A D gene is named only where the DNA matches it firmly. Clone size is shown for a subset of rows, as once, few, many or a class of expanded clone.

DNA: TGTGCCAGCAGCGTAGCCGGGGGAGATGGAAACACCATATATTTT
CDR3: CASSVAGGDGNTIYF
J: TRBJ1-3
D: -
size: few
V: TRBV9

DNA: TGTGCTAGTGGTCAGACTAGCGGAATGGAGACCCAGTACTTC
CDR3: CASGQTSGMETQYF
J: TRBJ2-5
D: TRBD2
size: -
V: TRBV12-5

DNA: TGCGCCAGCAGTCCACGGACAGGTGCGAACACTGAAGCTTTCTTT
CDR3: CASSPRTGANTEAFF
J: TRBJ1-1
D: TRBD1
size: few
V: TRBV10-1

DNA: TGTGCCAGCAGCAAATTATGGCACAGGATAGCCAAAAACATTCAGTACTTC
CDR3: CASSKLWHRIAKNIQYF
J: TRBJ2-4
D: -
size: -
V: TRBV21-1

DNA: TGTGCCAGCAGAGGGACAGGGGACACCGGGGAGCTGTTTTTT
CDR3: CASRGTGDTGELFF
J: TRBJ2-2
D: TRBD1
size: -
V: TRBV6-5

DNA: TGTGCCAGCAGCGTTCGGGACAGGGGATACAATGAGCAGTTCTTC
CDR3: CASSVRDRGYNEQFF
J: TRBJ2-1
D: TRBD1
size: few
V: TRBV9

DNA: TGTGCCAGCGGCAGGGGAAAGACCCAGTACTTC
CDR3: CASGRGKTQYF
J: TRBJ2-5
D: -
size: -
V: TRBV12-3/TRBV12-4

DNA: TGTGCCAGCAGCCAAAGGGGCACAGATACGCAGTATTTT
CDR3: CASSQRGTDTQYF
J: TRBJ2-3
D: -
size: -
V: TRBV3-1/TRBV3-2

DNA: TGCGCCAGCAGCCCTACACAGGGAACCGGGAAGGTATATGGCTACACCTTC
CDR3: CASSPTQGTGKVYGYTF
J: TRBJ1-2
D: -
size: few
V: TRBV5-1

DNA: TGTGCCACCAAAGGAGCTGGGGGCACAGATACGCAGTATTTT
CDR3: CATKGAGGTDTQYF
J: TRBJ2-3
D: -
size: -
V: TRBV24-1

DNA: TGCGCCAGCAGCTTGGCGGGACAAGCTTTCTTT
CDR3: CASSLAGQAFF
J: TRBJ1-1
D: -
size: -
V: TRBV5-1

DNA: TGTGCCATCAGTGAGGGGGAGGGCAATCAGCCCCAGCATTTT
CDR3: CAISEGEGNQPQHF
J: TRBJ1-5
D: -
size: -
V: TRBV10-3

DNA: TGTGCCAGCAGTTATGGGGAAGCTCAGCCCCAGCATTTT
CDR3: CASSYGEAQPQHF
J: TRBJ1-5
D: -
size: once
V: TRBV6-6

DNA: TGTGCCACCTCAGATGAACAAGGGGTTGGCTACACCTTC
CDR3: CATSDEQGVGYTF
J: TRBJ1-2
D: -
size: few
V: TRBV2

DNA: TGTGCCAGCAGTTACTCGAAAGCAGGGATTAACACTGAAGCTTTCTTT
CDR3: CASSYSKAGINTEAFF
J: TRBJ1-1
D: -
size: few
V: TRBV6-5

DNA: TGTGCCCACGGCAGGGGCCGTTCTGAGCAGTTCTTC
CDR3: CAHGRGRSEQFF
J: TRBJ2-1
D: -
size: -
V: TRBV6-5

DNA: TGTGCCACCAGTGGAGCGCCGGGGGGTGGAGATACGCAGTATTTT
CDR3: CATSGAPGGGDTQYF
J: TRBJ2-3
D: TRBD2
size: -
V: TRBV24-1

DNA: TGTGCCAGCAGCTTGCCCGGCTCGGATAGCAATCAGCCCCAGCATTTT
CDR3: CASSLPGSDSNQPQHF
J: TRBJ1-5
D: -
size: once
V: TRBV5-5

DNA: TGTGCCAGCAGCTTTCCCGCCGGGACGGATAGCACAGATACGCAGTATTTT
CDR3: CASSFPAGTDSTDTQYF
J: TRBJ2-3
D: -
size: -
V: TRBV5-6

DNA: TGTGCCAGTAGAGGTGGAGGACAGATAAACTATGGCTACACCTTC
CDR3: CASRGGGQINYGYTF
J: TRBJ1-2
D: -
size: -
V: TRBV19

DNA: TGTGCCAGCTCACTAACAGTTTTCTCTGGGGCCAACGTCCTGACTTTC
CDR3: CASSLTVFSGANVLTF
J: TRBJ2-6
D: -
size: -
V: TRBV18

DNA: TGTGCCAGCAGCTTTACCGGAAACACCATATATTTT
CDR3: CASSFTGNTIYF
J: TRBJ1-3
D: -
size: -
V: TRBV5-6

DNA: TGTGCCAGCAGCTTTGCCGGGGGGGCGGTGGAGACCCAGTACTTC
CDR3: CASSFAGGAVETQYF
J: TRBJ2-5
D: TRBD2
size: -
V: TRBV7-7

DNA: TGTGCCAGCAGAGGGGACAGAAGGAATCAGCCCCAGCATTTT
CDR3: CASRGDRRNQPQHF
J: TRBJ1-5
D: TRBD1
size: -
V: TRBV2

DNA: TGTGCCAGCAGCCAAGCGGTCGGAGAGCAGTTCTTC
CDR3: CASSQAVGEQFF
J: TRBJ2-1
D: -
size: -
V: TRBV3-1/TRBV3-2

DNA: TGTGCCAGCAGCTTAGGAGGCAATAATTCACCCCTCCACTTT
CDR3: CASSLGGNNSPLHF
J: TRBJ1-6
D: -
size: once
V: TRBV7-2

DNA: TGTGCCAGCAGCGTAGCATGGGGGGGCAATTCACCCCTCCACTTT
CDR3: CASSVAWGGNSPLHF
J: TRBJ1-6
D: -
size: -
V: TRBV9

DNA: TGTGCCAGCAGTTTGACTCCAAAAGAGACCCAGTACTTC
CDR3: CASSLTPKETQYF
J: TRBJ2-5
D: -
size: -
V: TRBV12-3/TRBV12-4

DNA: TGCAGCGTTGACAAGGGGCAAAGGACTGAAGCTTTCTTT
CDR3: CSVDKGQRTEAFF
J: TRBJ1-1
D: -
size: -
V: TRBV29-1

DNA: TGCGCCAGCAGCGATAGGACAGGGGACAATCAGCCCCAGCATTTT
CDR3: CASSDRTGDNQPQHF
J: TRBJ1-5
D: TRBD1
size: -
V: TRBV4-1

DNA: TGTGCCAGCAGCGCCAGACACGAAGGGGGCTATGGCTACACCTTC
CDR3: CASSARHEGGYGYTF
J: TRBJ1-2
D: -
size: -
V: TRBV6-5

DNA: TGTGCCAGCAGCCCGACGGGGTCCGAAGCTTTCTTT
CDR3: CASSPTGSEAFF
J: TRBJ1-1
D: -
size: -
V: TRBV7-3